A selection of T cell receptor beta chains follows, all from one sample in a study of T cell responses to AZD1222 COVID-19 vaccine. The table came from immunoSEQ multiplex PCR; TCRdb's copy has only in-frame clones and leaves some out. The data show some 84,000 clones, around nine tenths seen once. Here the sequenced sample was peripheral blood, taken 28 days after the second AZD1222 dose. These receptors were obtained from an adult who received the AZD1222 COVID-19 vaccine. CDR3s include the opening cysteine and the closing phenylalanine or tryptophan. Each record gives: clone size, J gene, V gene, D gene, CDR3 DNA, CDR3 protein. The D gene is left open where the match is weak. Expanded clones are given a class, and other clones once, few, many or no size at all.

clone_size: NA; j_call: TRBJ2-5; v_call: TRBV7-2; d_call: TRBD2; cdr3_nt: TGTGCCAGCAGCATCTCCACTAGCGGGGGGGCGGAGACCCAGTACTTC; cdr3_aa: CASSISTSGGAETQYF
clone_size: NA; j_call: TRBJ1-2; v_call: TRBV12-5; d_call: NA; cdr3_nt: TGTGCTAGTGGTTTGGACCGACCCAGCGGTGGCTACACCTTC; cdr3_aa: CASGLDRPSGGYTF
clone_size: NA; j_call: TRBJ1-1; v_call: TRBV11-2; d_call: NA; cdr3_nt: TGTGCCAGCAGCCGACCTGGTGGGACTGAAGCTTTCTTT; cdr3_aa: CASSRPGGTEAFF
clone_size: NA; j_call: TRBJ1-4; v_call: TRBV27; d_call: TRBD1; cdr3_nt: TGTGCCAGCAGTTTGGGACAGGGGGCGGATGAAAAACTGTTTTTT; cdr3_aa: CASSLGQGADEKLFF
clone_size: NA; j_call: TRBJ1-4; v_call: TRBV10-2; d_call: NA; cdr3_nt: TGCGCCAGCATTCAGGGGAGTTATGGCGAAAAACTGTTTTTT; cdr3_aa: CASIQGSYGEKLFF
clone_size: few; j_call: TRBJ1-5; v_call: TRBV6-1; d_call: NA; cdr3_nt: TGTGCCAGCAGTGAAAGAGGCGGGGGTCAGCCCCAGCATTTT; cdr3_aa: CASSERGGGQPQHF
clone_size: NA; j_call: TRBJ1-2; v_call: TRBV7-8; d_call: NA; cdr3_nt: TGTGCCAGCAGCCCCACCATTCCCCTTAACTATGGCTACACCTTC; cdr3_aa: CASSPTIPLNYGYTF
clone_size: few; j_call: TRBJ1-1; v_call: TRBV7-9; d_call: NA; cdr3_nt: TGTGCCAGCAGCCGACAGGAGAATGAAGCTTTCTTT; cdr3_aa: CASSRQENEAFF
clone_size: NA; j_call: TRBJ1-3; v_call: TRBV7-2; d_call: NA; cdr3_nt: TGTGCCAGCAGCTTAGCTGGAAACACCATATATTTT; cdr3_aa: CASSLAGNTIYF
clone_size: few; j_call: TRBJ1-2; v_call: TRBV19; d_call: NA; cdr3_nt: TGTGCCAGTAGTCCAAGGACAGCCTATGGCTACACCTTC; cdr3_aa: CASSPRTAYGYTF
clone_size: few; j_call: TRBJ1-2; v_call: TRBV13; d_call: TRBD1; cdr3_nt: TGTGCCAGCAGAAAGACAGGGGTAGCTAACTATGGCTACACCTTC; cdr3_aa: CASRKTGVANYGYTF
clone_size: NA; j_call: TRBJ1-5; v_call: TRBV27; d_call: NA; cdr3_nt: TGTGCCAGCGGCCCTGGGGGGTCCAATCAGCCCCAGCATTTT; cdr3_aa: CASGPGGSNQPQHF
clone_size: NA; j_call: TRBJ2-3; v_call: TRBV10-1; d_call: TRBD2; cdr3_nt: TGCGCCAGCAGTGAGACAGCTAGCGGGGGGGCAGGAGATACGCAGTATTTT; cdr3_aa: CASSETASGGAGDTQYF
clone_size: NA; j_call: TRBJ2-3; v_call: TRBV7-2; d_call: NA; cdr3_nt: TGTGCCAGCAGCTTAGTGGTATTTACCCCCGATACGCAGTATTTT; cdr3_aa: CASSLVVFTPDTQYF
clone_size: NA; j_call: TRBJ2-7; v_call: TRBV6-4; d_call: NA; cdr3_nt: TGTGCCAGCAGTGAGTGGAGGGGGCTAACCTACGAGCAGTACTTC; cdr3_aa: CASSEWRGLTYEQYF
clone_size: NA; j_call: TRBJ2-3; v_call: TRBV11-3; d_call: NA; cdr3_nt: TGTGCCAGCAGCTCTGGGCAGCGGACCGACACAGATACGCAGTATTTT; cdr3_aa: CASSSGQRTDTDTQYF
clone_size: NA; j_call: TRBJ2-1; v_call: TRBV7-3; d_call: TRBD2; cdr3_nt: TGTGCCAGCAGCTCGAGCGGGGTGTCCTACAATGAGCAGTTCTTC; cdr3_aa: CASSSSGVSYNEQFF
clone_size: NA; j_call: TRBJ1-6; v_call: TRBV14; d_call: NA; cdr3_nt: TGTGCCTCTAGGGGGGATAATTCACCCCTCCACTTT; cdr3_aa: CASRGDNSPLHF
clone_size: NA; j_call: TRBJ2-1; v_call: TRBV4-3; d_call: TRBD2; cdr3_nt: TGCGCCAGCAGCTATTATAGCGGGGGTGGCTACAATGAGCAGTTCTTC; cdr3_aa: CASSYYSGGGYNEQFF
clone_size: NA; j_call: TRBJ2-2; v_call: TRBV4-3; d_call: NA; cdr3_nt: TGCGCCAGCAGCCAAGAGTCATCGGCAGGGCGGTACACCGGGGAGCTGTTTTTT; cdr3_aa: CASSQESSAGRYTGELFF